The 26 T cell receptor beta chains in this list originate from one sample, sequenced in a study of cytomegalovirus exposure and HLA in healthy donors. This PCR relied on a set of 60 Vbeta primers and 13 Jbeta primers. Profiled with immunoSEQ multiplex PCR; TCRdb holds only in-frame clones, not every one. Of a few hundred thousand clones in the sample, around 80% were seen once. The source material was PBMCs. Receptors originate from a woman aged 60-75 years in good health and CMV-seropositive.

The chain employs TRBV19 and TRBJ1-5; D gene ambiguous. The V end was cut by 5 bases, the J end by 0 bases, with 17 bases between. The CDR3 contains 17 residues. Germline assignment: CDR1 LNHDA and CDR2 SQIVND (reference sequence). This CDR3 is CASSLSLQINSNQPQHF. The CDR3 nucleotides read TGTGCCAGTAGTTTATCATTACAGATCAATAGCAATCAGCCCCAGCATTTT.

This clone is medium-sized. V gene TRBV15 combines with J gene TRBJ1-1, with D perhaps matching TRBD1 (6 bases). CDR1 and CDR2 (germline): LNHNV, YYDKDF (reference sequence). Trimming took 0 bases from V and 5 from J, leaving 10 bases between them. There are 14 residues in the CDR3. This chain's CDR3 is CATSRDPGVTEAFF. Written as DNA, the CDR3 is TGTGCCACCAGCAGAGATCCAGGGGTTACTGAAGCTTTCTTT. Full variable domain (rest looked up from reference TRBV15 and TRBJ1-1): DAMVIQNPRYQVTQFGKPVTLSCSQTLNHNVMYWYQQKSSQAPKLLFHYYDKDFNNEADTPDNFQSRRPNTSFCFLDIRSPGLGDTAMYLCATSRDPGVTEAFFGQGTRLTVV.

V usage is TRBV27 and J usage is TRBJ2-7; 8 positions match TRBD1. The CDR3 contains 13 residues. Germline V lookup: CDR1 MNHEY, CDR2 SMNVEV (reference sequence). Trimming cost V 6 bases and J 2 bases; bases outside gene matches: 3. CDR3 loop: CASRRTGTYEQYF. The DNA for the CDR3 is TGTGCCAGCAGGCGGACAGGGACCTACGAGCAGTACTTC.

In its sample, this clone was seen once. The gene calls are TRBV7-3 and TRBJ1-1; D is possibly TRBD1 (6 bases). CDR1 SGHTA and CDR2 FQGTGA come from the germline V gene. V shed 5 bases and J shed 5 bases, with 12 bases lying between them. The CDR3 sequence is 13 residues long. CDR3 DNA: TGTGCCAGCAGCACGGGACATTTAACTGAAGCTTTCTTT. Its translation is CASSTGHLTEAFF.

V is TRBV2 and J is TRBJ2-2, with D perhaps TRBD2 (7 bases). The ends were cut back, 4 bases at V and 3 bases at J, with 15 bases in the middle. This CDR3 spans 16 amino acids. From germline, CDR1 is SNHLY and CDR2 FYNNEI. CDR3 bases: TGTGCCAGCAGTGGAGGCGGGGGCTGGGACACCGGGGAGCTGTTTTTT. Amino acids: CASSGGGGWDTGELFF.

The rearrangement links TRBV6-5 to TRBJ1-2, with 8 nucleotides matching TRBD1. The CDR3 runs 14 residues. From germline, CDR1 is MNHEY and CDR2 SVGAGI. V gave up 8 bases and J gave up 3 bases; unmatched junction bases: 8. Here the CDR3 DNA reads TGTGCCAGCCGTTCGACAGGGGTCGACTATGGCTACACCTTC. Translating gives CASRSTGVDYGYTF.

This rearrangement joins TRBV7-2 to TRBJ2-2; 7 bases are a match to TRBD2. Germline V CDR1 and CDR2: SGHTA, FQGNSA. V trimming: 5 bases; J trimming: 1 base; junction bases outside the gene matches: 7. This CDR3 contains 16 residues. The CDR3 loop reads CASSVVERGNTGELFF. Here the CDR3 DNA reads TGTGCCAGCAGCGTCGTGGAGCGGGGGAACACCGGGGAGCTGTTTTTT.

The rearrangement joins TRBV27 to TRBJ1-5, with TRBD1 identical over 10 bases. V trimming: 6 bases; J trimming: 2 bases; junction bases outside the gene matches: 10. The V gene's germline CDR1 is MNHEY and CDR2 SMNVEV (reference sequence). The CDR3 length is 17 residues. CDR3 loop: CASRSTGGVAGNQPQHF. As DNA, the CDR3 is TGTGCCAGCAGGTCGACAGGGGGCGTAGCTGGCAATCAGCCCCAGCATTTT.

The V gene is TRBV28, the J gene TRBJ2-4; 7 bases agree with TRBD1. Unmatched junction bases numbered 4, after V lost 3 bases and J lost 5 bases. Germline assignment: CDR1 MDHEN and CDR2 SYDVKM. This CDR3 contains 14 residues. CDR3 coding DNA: TGTGCCAGCAGTTTGACAGGGTCGGAAAACATTCAGTACTTC. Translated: CASSLTGSENIQYF. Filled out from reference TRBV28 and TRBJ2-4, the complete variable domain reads DVKVTQSSRYLVKRTGEKVFLECVQDMDHENMFWYRQDPGLGLRLIYFSYDVKMKEKGDIPEGYSVSREKKERFSLILESASTNQTSMYLCASSLTGSENIQYFGAGTRLSVL.

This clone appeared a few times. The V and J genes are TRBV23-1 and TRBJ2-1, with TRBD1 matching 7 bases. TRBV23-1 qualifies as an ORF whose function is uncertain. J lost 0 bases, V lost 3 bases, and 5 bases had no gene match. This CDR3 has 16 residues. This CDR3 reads CASSHPRGSSYNEQFF. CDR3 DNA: TGCGCCAGCAGTCACCCCAGGGGGAGCTCCTACAATGAGCAGTTCTTC.

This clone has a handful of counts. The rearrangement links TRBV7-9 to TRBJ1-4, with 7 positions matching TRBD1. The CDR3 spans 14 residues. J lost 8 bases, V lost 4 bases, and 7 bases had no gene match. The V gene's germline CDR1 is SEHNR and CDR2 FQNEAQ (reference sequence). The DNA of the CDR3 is TGTGCCAGCAGCTCCCGACAGGGCGGAGAAAAACTGTTTTTT. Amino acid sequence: CASSSRQGGEKLFF.

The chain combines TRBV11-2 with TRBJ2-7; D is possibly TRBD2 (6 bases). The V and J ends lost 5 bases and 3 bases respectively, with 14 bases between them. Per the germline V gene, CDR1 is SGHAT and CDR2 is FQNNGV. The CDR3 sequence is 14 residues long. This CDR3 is CASSPGSAGYEQYF. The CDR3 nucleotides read TGTGCCAGCAGCCCCGGGAGCGCGGGCTACGAGCAGTACTTC.

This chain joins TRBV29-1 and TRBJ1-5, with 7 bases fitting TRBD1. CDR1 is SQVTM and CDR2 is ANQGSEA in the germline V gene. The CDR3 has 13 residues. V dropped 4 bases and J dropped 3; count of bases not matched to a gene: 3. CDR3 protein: CSVAQGYNQPQHF. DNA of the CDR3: TGCAGCGTTGCACAGGGGTACAATCAGCCCCAGCATTTT.

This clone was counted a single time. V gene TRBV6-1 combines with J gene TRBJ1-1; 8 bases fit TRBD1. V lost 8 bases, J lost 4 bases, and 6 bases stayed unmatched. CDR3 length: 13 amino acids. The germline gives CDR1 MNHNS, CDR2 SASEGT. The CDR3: CASLHDRGTEAFF. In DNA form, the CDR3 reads TGTGCCAGCTTGCACGACAGGGGCACTGAAGCTTTCTTT.

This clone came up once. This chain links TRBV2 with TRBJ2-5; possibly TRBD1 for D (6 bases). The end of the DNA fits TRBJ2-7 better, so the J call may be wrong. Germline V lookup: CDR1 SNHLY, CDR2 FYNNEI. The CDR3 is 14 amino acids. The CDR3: CASSGQGFTYEQYF. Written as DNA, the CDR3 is TGTGCCAGCAGTGGTCAGGGGTTTACCTACGAGCAGTACTTC.

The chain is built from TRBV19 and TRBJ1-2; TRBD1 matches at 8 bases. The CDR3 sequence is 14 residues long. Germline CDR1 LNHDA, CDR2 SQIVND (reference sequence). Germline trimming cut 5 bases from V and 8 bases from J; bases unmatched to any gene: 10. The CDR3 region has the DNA TGTGCCAGTAGTCTTTCGGACAGGGCTGGGGGCTACACCTTC. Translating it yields CASSLSDRAGGYTF.

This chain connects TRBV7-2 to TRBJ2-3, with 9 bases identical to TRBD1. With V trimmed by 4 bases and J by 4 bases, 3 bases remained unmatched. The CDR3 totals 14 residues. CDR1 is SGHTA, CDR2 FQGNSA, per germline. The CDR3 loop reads CASSSRTGADTQYF. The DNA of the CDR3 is TGTGCCAGCAGCTCCCGGACAGGGGCAGATACGCAGTATTTT.

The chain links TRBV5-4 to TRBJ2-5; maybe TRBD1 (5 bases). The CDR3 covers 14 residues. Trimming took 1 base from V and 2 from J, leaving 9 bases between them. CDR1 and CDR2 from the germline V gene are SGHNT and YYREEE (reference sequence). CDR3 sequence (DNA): TGTGCCAGCAGCTTGCGGACAAAACAAGAGACCCAGTACTTC. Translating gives CASSLRTKQETQYF.

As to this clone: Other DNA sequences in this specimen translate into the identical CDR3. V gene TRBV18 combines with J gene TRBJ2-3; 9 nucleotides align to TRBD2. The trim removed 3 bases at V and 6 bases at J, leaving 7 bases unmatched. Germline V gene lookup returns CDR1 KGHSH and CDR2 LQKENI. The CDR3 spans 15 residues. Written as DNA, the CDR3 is TGTGCCAGCTCACCGGGGTTAGCGGGAGCGGATACGCAGTATTTT. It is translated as CASSPGLAGADTQYF.

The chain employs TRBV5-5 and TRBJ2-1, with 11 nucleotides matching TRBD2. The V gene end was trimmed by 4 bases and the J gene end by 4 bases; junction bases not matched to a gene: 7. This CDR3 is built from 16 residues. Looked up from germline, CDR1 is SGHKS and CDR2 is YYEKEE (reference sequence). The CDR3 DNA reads TGTGCCAGCAGCCCAGTTAGCGGGAGGGTTTACAATGAGCAGTTCTTC. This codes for CASSPVSGRVYNEQFF.

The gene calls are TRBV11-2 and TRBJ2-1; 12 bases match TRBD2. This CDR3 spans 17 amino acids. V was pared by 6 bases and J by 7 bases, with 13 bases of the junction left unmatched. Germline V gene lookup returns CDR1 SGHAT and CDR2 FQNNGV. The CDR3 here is CASRRLAGVVFENEQFF. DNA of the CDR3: TGTGCCAGCAGGAGACTAGCGGGAGTAGTGTTCGAGAATGAGCAGTTCTTC.

For the CDR3, the DNA is TGTGCCAGCAGCTCCCTAGCTGTGAACACCGGGGAGCTGTTTTTT. As protein: CASSSLAVNTGELFF. The chain combines TRBV28 with TRBJ2-2, with D perhaps TRBD2 (5 bases). V lost 6 bases and J lost 1, with 12 bases in between. Germline V gene sequence: CDR1 MDHEN, CDR2 SYDVKM. CDR3 length equals 15 residues.

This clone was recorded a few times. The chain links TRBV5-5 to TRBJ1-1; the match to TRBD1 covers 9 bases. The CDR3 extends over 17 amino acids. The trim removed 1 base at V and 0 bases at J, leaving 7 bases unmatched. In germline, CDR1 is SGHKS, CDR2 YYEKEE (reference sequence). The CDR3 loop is CASSLRGQGLVNTEAFF. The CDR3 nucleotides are TGTGCCAGCAGCTTGCGAGGACAGGGGCTGGTGAACACTGAAGCTTTCTTT.

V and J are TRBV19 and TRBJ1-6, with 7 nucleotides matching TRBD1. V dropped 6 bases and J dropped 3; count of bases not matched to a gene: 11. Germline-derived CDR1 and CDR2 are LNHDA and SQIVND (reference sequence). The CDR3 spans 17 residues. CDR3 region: CASRNRGTANYNSPLHF. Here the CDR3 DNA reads TGTGCCAGTAGGAACCGAGGGACAGCTAACTATAATTCACCCCTCCACTTT.

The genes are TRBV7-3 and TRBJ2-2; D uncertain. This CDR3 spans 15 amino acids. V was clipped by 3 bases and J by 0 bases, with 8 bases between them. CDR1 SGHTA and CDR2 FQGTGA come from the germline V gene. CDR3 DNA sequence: TGTGCCAGCAGCTTTGGCTCGCCGAACACCGGGGAGCTGTTTTTT. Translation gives CASSFGSPNTGELFF.

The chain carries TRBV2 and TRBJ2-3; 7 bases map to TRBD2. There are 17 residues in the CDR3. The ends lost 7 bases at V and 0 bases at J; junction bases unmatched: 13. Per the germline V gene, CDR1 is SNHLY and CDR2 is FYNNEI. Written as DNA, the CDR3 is TGTGCCAGCATACCCTCCATCCTAGCGGAGAGCACAGATACGCAGTATTTT. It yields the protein CASIPSILAESTDTQYF.